The 10 T cell receptor beta chains listed next were all sequenced from one sample in a study of blood T cell repertoires in COVID-19. Profiling relied on immunoSEQ multiplex PCR, and the TCRdb table lists in-frame clones only, not all of them. In the table there are just over 650,000 clones, 85% to 90% of which are singletons. Sequenced input: peripheral blood. The receptors stem from a woman between 18 and 30 years old with acute or convalescent COVID-19.

This rearrangement joins TRBV5-1 to TRBJ1-2, with 8 bases fitting TRBD1. V trimming: 2 bases; J trimming: 8 bases; junction bases outside the gene matches: 14. From germline, CDR1 is SGHRS and CDR2 YFSETQ. The CDR3 contains 16 residues. As DNA, the CDR3 is TGCGCCAGCAGCTTACCGGGACAGGAAACGCCCCACGGCTACACCTTC. Its translation: CASSLPGQETPHGYTF.

This chain links TRBV30 with TRBJ2-7; 11 bases are a match to TRBD1. Losses at the gene ends were 5 bases for V and 5 bases for J; bases not matched to a gene: 5. Germline V gene sequence: CDR1 GTSNPN, CDR2 SVGIG (reference sequence). CDR3 length equals 13 residues. CDR3 region: CAWASDRGHEQYF. CDR3 sequence (DNA): TGTGCCTGGGCCTCGGACAGGGGGCACGAGCAGTACTTC.

This chain uses TRBV7-6 with TRBJ2-7; 7 nucleotides align to TRBD1. Germline loops: CDR1 SGHVS, CDR2 FNYEAQ. V lost 1 base to trimming and J lost 7 bases; unmatched junction nucleotides: 13. This CDR3 is built from 16 residues. The CDR3 loop reads CASSLGGGRQGDEQYF. The DNA for the CDR3 is TGTGCCAGCAGCTTAGGAGGGGGCCGCCAGGGGGATGAGCAGTACTTC.

The V and J genes are TRBV3-1 (or the pseudogene TRBV3-2) and TRBJ2-3; the D gene is possibly TRBD2 (5 bases). Germline V gene sequence: CDR1 LGHDT, CDR2 YNNKEL (reference sequence). V was clipped by 4 bases and J by 2 bases, with 7 bases between them. The CDR3 contains 13 residues. CDR3 amino acids: CASSLTNTDTQYF. The CDR3, as DNA: TGTGCCAGCAGCCTGACTAACACAGATACGCAGTATTTT.

The CDR3 protein is CASSAPGTANEKLFF. The CDR3 DNA reads as TGTGCCAGCAGCGCTCCCGGGACAGCGAATGAAAAACTGTTTTTT. This chain connects TRBV7-8 to TRBJ1-4; 7 bases are a match to TRBD1. The J segment lost 5 bases and the V segment lost 5 bases, leaving 8 bases of the junction unmatched. The CDR3 totals 15 residues. Germline CDR1 is SGHVS and CDR2 is FQNEAQ.

The chain recombines TRBV19 with TRBJ1-2; 10 nucleotides agree with TRBD1. Germline CDR1 is LNHDA and CDR2 is SQIVND (reference sequence). Trimming took 5 bases from V and 6 from J; bases not matched to a gene: 12. CDR3 length equals 16 residues. CDR3 sequence (DNA): TGTGCCAGTAGTCCCGGGACAGGGGTTGTCGTACATGGCTACACCTTC. This translates into CASSPGTGVVVHGYTF.

In this sample, this clone turned up once. This chain connects TRBV18 to TRBJ1-4; no definite D call. The germline V gene has CDR1 KGHSH and CDR2 LQKENI. The CDR3 length is 13 residues. Trimming took off 6 bases at V and 4 bases at J, with 9 bases between the two ends. The CDR3 DNA follows: TGTGCCAGCTCCCCGACGGGTAATGAAAAACTGTTTTTT. It translates to CASSPTGNEKLFF. The variable domain in full, with the rest retrieved from reference TRBV18 and TRBJ1-4, is NAGVMQNPRHLVRRRGQEARLRCSPMKGHSHVYWYRQLPEEGLKFMVYLQKENIIDESGMPKERFSAEFPKEGPSILRIQQVVRGDSAAYFCASSPTGNEKLFFGSGTQLSVL.

The genes are TRBV2 and TRBJ2-1; 9 positions match TRBD2. Germline V gives CDR1 SNHLY, CDR2 FYNNEI. Germline trimming cut 2 bases from V and 2 bases from J; bases unmatched to any gene: 7. The CDR3 runs to 17 residues. Here the CDR3 reads CASSEPLERGAYNEQFF. The DNA for the CDR3 is TGTGCCAGCAGTGAACCCCTCGAGCGGGGGGCCTACAATGAGCAGTTCTTC. Looking up the rest from reference TRBV2 and TRBJ2-1 gives the full variable domain: EPEVTQTPSHQVTQMGQEVILRCVPISNHLYFYWYRQILGQKVEFLVSFYNNEISEKSEIFDDQFSVERPDGSNFTLKIRSTKLEDSAMYFCASSEPLERGAYNEQFFGPGTRLTVL.

This clone was seen more than once but under ten times. The gene calls are TRBV27 and TRBJ1-1; D is perhaps TRBD1 (5 bases). CDR1 is MNHEY and CDR2 is SMNVEV in the germline V gene (reference sequence). This CDR3 region has 13 residues. V was pared by 8 bases and J by 5 bases, with 15 bases between. The CDR3 loop reads CASGRGGRTEAFF. DNA for the CDR3: TGTGCCAGCGGGCGGGGGGGGAGAACTGAAGCTTTCTTT.

This chain joins TRBV2 and TRBJ1-6, with D unclear. V lost 2 bases and J lost 7, with 6 bases in between. This CDR3 has 13 residues. CDR1 SNHLY and CDR2 FYNNEI come from the germline V gene. The CDR3 bases are TGTGCCAGCAGTGAAACGGTGAATTCACCCCTCCACTTT. As protein: CASSETVNSPLHF.